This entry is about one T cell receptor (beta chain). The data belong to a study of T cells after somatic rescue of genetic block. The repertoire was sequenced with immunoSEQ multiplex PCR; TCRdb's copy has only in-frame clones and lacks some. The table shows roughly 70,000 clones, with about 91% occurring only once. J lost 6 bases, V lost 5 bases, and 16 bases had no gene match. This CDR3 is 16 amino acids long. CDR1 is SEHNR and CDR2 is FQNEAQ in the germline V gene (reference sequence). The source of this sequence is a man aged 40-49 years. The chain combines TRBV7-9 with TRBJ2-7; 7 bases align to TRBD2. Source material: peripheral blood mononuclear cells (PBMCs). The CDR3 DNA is TGTGCCAGCAGCCCATACCTAGCGGTGGACCCCTTCGAGCAGTACTTC. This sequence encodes CASSPYLAVDPFEQYF. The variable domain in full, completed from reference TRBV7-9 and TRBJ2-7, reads DTGVSQNPRHKITKRGQNVTFRCDPISEHNRLYWYRQTLGQGPEFLTYFQNEAQLEKSRLLSDRFSAERPKGSFSTLEIQRTEQGDSAMYLCASSPYLAVDPFEQYFGPGTRLTVT.